The 27 T cell receptor beta chains below were found in one sample sequenced in a study of graft-versus-host responses after intestinal transplantation. TCRdb's copy holds only in-frame clones and misses some; the assay was immunoSEQ multiplex PCR. This table has over 100,000 clones, 85% to 95% appearing once. These receptors are not linked to any known antigen. Material: unstimulated CD4+ T cells sorted from spleen or lymph node cells, obtained before intestinal transplant. These receptors were obtained from a human donor who received an intestinal transplant.

This rearrangement joins TRBV11-3 to TRBJ2-3; the D is unclear. Per the germline V gene, CDR1 is SGHNT and CDR2 is YENEEA. V lost 0 bases and J 3 bases, leaving 7 bases between the germline ends. The CDR3 totals 14 residues. The CDR3 is CASSLDQRTDTQYF. The CDR3 nucleotides read TGTGCCAGCAGCTTAGATCAAAGGACAGATACGCAGTATTTT.

This clone was observed a single time. The chain recombines TRBV11-2 with TRBJ2-7, with no clear D. Trimming shortened V by 1 base and J by 3 bases, and 7 bases separated the two germline ends. This CDR3 is built from 13 residues. Germline assignment: CDR1 SGHAT and CDR2 FQNNGV. CDR3 in DNA: TGTGCCAGCAGCTTAGGTGCCAGCTACGAGCAGTACTTC. Translated: CASSLGASYEQYF.

This chain links TRBV19 with TRBJ1-1; possibly TRBD1 for D (6 bases). The V end was cut by 3 bases, the J end by 5 bases, with 13 bases between. CDR1 is LNHDA and CDR2 is SQIVND in the germline V gene (reference sequence). The CDR3 spans 14 residues. CDR3 protein: CASSIQGQSTEAFF. The DNA of the CDR3 is TGTGCCAGTAGTATTCAGGGGCAGTCGACTGAAGCTTTCTTT.

This chain links TRBV20-1 with TRBJ2-7; no reliable D call. The V end was cut by 3 bases, the J end by 9 bases, with 3 bases between. Germline CDR1 DFQATT, CDR2 SNEGSKA (reference sequence). The CDR3 extends over 8 amino acids. CDR3 protein: CSASGQYF. Written as DNA, the CDR3 is TGCAGTGCTAGCGGGCAGTACTTC.

The chain is built from TRBV5-1 and TRBJ2-2, with D possibly matching TRBD2 (5 bases). Germline CDR1 reads SGHRS; CDR2 reads YFSETQ. The CDR3 length is 14 residues. V lost 0 bases and J 7 bases, leaving 10 bases between the germline ends. This chain's CDR3 is CASSLDGNGGELFF. The DNA for the CDR3 is TGCGCCAGCAGCTTGGACGGGAATGGCGGGGAGCTGTTTTTT.

The gene calls are TRBV6-5 and TRBJ2-2; weak D call: TRBD2 (5 bases). This CDR3 is 13 amino acids long. Looked up from germline, CDR1 is MNHEY and CDR2 is SVGAGI. The V and J ends lost 6 bases and 5 bases respectively, with 10 bases between them. The CDR3 is CASSRSGTGELFF. The DNA for the CDR3 is TGTGCCAGCAGCCGAAGCGGAACCGGGGAGCTGTTTTTT.

This chain uses TRBV28 with TRBJ2-3; 7 bases are shared with TRBD2. The CDR3 is made up of 14 amino acids. V shed 6 bases, J shed 3 bases, and the junction held 6 bases outside the gene matches. Germline loops: CDR1 MDHEN, CDR2 SYDVKM. CDR3 loop: CASSWGGRTDTQYF. The DNA for the CDR3 is TGTGCCAGCAGCTGGGGAGGGCGGACAGATACGCAGTATTTT.

This rearrangement joins TRBV6-5 to TRBJ2-2; 12 bases align to TRBD2. Germline trimming cut 1 base from V and 6 bases from J; bases unmatched to any gene: 3. In germline, CDR1 is MNHEY, CDR2 SVGAGI. This CDR3 comprises 16 residues. CDR3 DNA: TGTGCCAGCAGTTACTTCCTAGCGGGAGGGCCCGGGGAGCTGTTTTTT. The encoded protein is CASSYFLAGGPGELFF.

V is TRBV2 and J is TRBJ2-3; no definite D call. The V gene's germline CDR1 is SNHLY and CDR2 FYNNEI. CDR3 length equals 13 residues. Trimming pared 8 bases from V and 4 bases from J, leaving 13 bases between. CDR3 region: CASGGSGSDTQYF. CDR3 in DNA: TGTGCCAGCGGCGGTTCCGGATCAGATACGCAGTATTTT.

This chain joins TRBV6-1 and TRBJ2-7; 9 bases map to TRBD1. V trimming: 4 bases; J trimming: 7 bases; junction bases outside the gene matches: 8. The germline V gene has CDR1 MNHNS and CDR2 SASEGT. This CDR3 has 14 amino acids. CDR3 loop: CASSGRQGGGEQYF. As DNA, the CDR3 is TGTGCCAGCAGTGGGAGACAGGGGGGCGGGGAGCAGTACTTC.

V gene TRBV2 combines with J gene TRBJ2-5; no firm D call. Per the germline V gene, CDR1 is SNHLY and CDR2 is FYNNEI. With 0 bases removed from V and 13 bases from J, the gap between germline ends came to 9 bases. The CDR3 loop spans 11 amino acids. The CDR3: CASSEAAVLYF. DNA of the CDR3: TGTGCCAGCAGTGAAGCAGCCGTTTTGTACTTC.

J is TRBJ1-2 and V is TRBV19; D is undetermined. The CDR3 sequence is 11 residues long. CDR1 LNHDA and CDR2 SQIVND come from the germline V gene (reference sequence). Trimming shortened V by 4 bases and J by 3 bases, and 3 bases separated the two germline ends. For the CDR3, the DNA is TGTGCCAGTAGTAGGGACTATGGCTACACCTTC. Protein: CASSRDYGYTF.

This clone was detected once. V usage is TRBV5-6 and J usage is TRBJ2-1, with a possible D match to TRBD2 (5 bases). Germline assignment: CDR1 SGHDT and CDR2 YYEEEE. CDR3 size: 13 residues. Trimming stripped 0 bases from V and 7 bases from J, with 8 bases between. CDR3 residues: CASSLGLPNEQFF. The DNA for the CDR3 is TGTGCCAGCAGCTTGGGACTACCAAATGAGCAGTTCTTC. Drawing the rest from reference TRBV5-6 and TRBJ2-1, the complete variable domain is DAGVTQSPTHLIKTRGQQVTLRCSPKSGHDTVSWYQQALGQGPQFIFQYYEEEERQRGNFPDRFSGHQFPNYSSELNVNALLLGDSALYLCASSLGLPNEQFFGPGTRLTVL.

The V call is TRBV15, the J call TRBJ1-1; no clear D gene. The CDR3 sequence is 13 residues long. Germline assignment: CDR1 LNHNV and CDR2 YYDKDF (reference sequence). V lost 0 bases to trimming and J lost 4 bases, with 6 bases between them. Here the CDR3 reads CATSRDPGTEAFF. In nucleotides, the CDR3 is TGTGCCACCAGCAGAGATCCTGGCACTGAAGCTTTCTTT.

V is TRBV29-1 and J is TRBJ2-7, with D perhaps TRBD1 (7 bases). Germline lookup yields CDR1 SQVTM and CDR2 ANQGSEA. This CDR3 comprises 13 residues. Trimming took 4 bases from V and 1 from J, leaving 11 bases between them. CDR3 bases: TGCAGCGTTGGCGGGACAGTTTCCTACGAGCAGTACTTC. Protein: CSVGGTVSYEQYF.

The genes are TRBV9 and TRBJ2-3; TRBD2 might be the D (5 bases). Germline V gives CDR1 SGDLS, CDR2 YYNGEE. This CDR3 has 16 residues. The V end lost 0 bases, the J end lost 0 bases, and 11 bases lay between the germline ends. CDR3 DNA: TGTGCCAGCAGCGTAGTAAGCGGCCTTAGCACAGATACGCAGTATTTT. As protein: CASSVVSGLSTDTQYF.

The chain has TRBV30 and TRBJ1-3; D is unclear. There are 13 residues in the CDR3. Germline V gives CDR1 GTSNPN, CDR2 SVGIG (reference sequence). The ends were cut back, 2 bases at V and 0 bases at J, with 5 bases in the middle. CDR3 in amino acids: CAWSSNSGNTIYF. The CDR3 bases are TGTGCCTGGAGTTCAAACTCTGGAAACACCATATATTTT. Combining the CDR3 with reference TRBV30 and TRBJ1-3 gives the whole variable domain SQTIHQWPATLVQPVGSPLSLECTVEGTSNPNLYWYRQAAGRGLQLLFYSVGIGQISSEVPQNLSASRPQDRQFILSSKKLLLSDSGFYLCAWSSNSGNTIYFGEGSWLTVV.

V and J are TRBV9 and TRBJ2-7; 9 bases are a match to TRBD2. The junction had 12 bases not matched to a gene; V was cut back by 4 bases and J by 4 bases. CDR3 length equals 16 residues. The germline gives CDR1 SGDLS, CDR2 YYNGEE. The DNA for the CDR3 is TGTGCCAGCAGCCAAAACCAAGCGGGAGGTTTATACGAGCAGTACTTC. It is translated as CASSQNQAGGLYEQYF. Combining the CDR3 with reference TRBV9 and TRBJ2-7 gives the whole variable domain DSGVTQTPKHLITATGQRVTLRCSPRSGDLSVYWYQQSLDQGLQFLIQYYNGEERAKGNILERFSAQQFPDLHSELNLSSLELGDSALYFCASSQNQAGGLYEQYFGPGTRLTVT.

J is TRBJ1-5 and V is TRBV19; tentatively, D is TRBD1 (5 bases). Deletions cut 5 bases from V and 1 base from J, with 9 bases between. CDR1 and CDR2 (germline): LNHDA, SQIVND (reference sequence). There are 14 residues in the CDR3. The CDR3 region is CASSRWGSNQPQHF. In DNA, the CDR3 is TGTGCCAGTAGTCGGTGGGGGAGCAATCAGCCCCAGCATTTT.

V gene TRBV6-5 combines with J gene TRBJ1-3; D is ambiguous. CDR1 is MNHEY and CDR2 is SVGAGI in the germline V gene. The length of the CDR3 is 12 residues. Trimming pared 8 bases from V and 4 bases from J, leaving 9 bases between. The CDR3 DNA reads TGTGCCAGCGGCGTAATCGGAAACACCATATATTTT. Protein: CASGVIGNTIYF.

This chain links TRBV27 with TRBJ1-5; D might be TRBD1 (5 bases). Trimming cost V 6 bases and J 10 bases, with 19 bases left between them. Per the germline V gene, CDR1 is MNHEY and CDR2 is SMNVEV (reference sequence). The CDR3 is 14 amino acids. In DNA form, the CDR3 reads TGTGCCAGCAGCGGTGGTGTGTGGGACTTCCCCCAGCATTTT. Amino acid sequence: CASSGGVWDFPQHF.

CDR3 sequence (DNA): TGTGCCAGCAGCTCACACGGGGACAAGGACGTTAATGGCTACACCTTC. This sequence encodes CASSSHGDKDVNGYTF. The gene calls are TRBV7-9 and TRBJ1-2, with a weak D call TRBD1 (6 bases). CDR1 SEHNR and CDR2 FQNEAQ come from the germline V gene (reference sequence). The CDR3 loop spans 16 amino acids. Between the trimmed V and J ends, which lost 4 bases and 6 bases, there was a span of 21 bases.

The J gene is TRBJ2-1, the V gene TRBV25-1; tentative D call: TRBD2 (6 bases). Germline V gene lookup returns CDR1 MGHDK and CDR2 SYGVNS. V gave up 3 bases and J gave up 2 bases, with 11 bases separating them. CDR3 size: 15 residues. CDR3 coding DNA: TGTGCCAGCAGTGACGGAGGGCTTGCCTACAATGAGCAGTTCTTC. Translated, it gives CASSDGGLAYNEQFF.

The chain employs TRBV18 and TRBJ1-2; unclear D gene. Germline CDR1 KGHSH, CDR2 LQKENI. The CDR3 runs to 13 residues. V was pared by 0 bases and J by 7 bases, with 9 bases between. In DNA, the CDR3 is TGTGCCAGCTCACCACCGTCCCGGGCTGGCTACACCTTC. It codes for CASSPPSRAGYTF.

The chain uses TRBV30 and TRBJ2-6, with D unclear. V lost 3 bases, J lost 0 bases, and 9 bases lay in between. Germline values: CDR1 GTSNPN, CDR2 SVGIG (reference sequence). The CDR3 sequence is 15 residues long. CDR3 in amino acids: CAWSLPISGANVLTF. The CDR3 DNA reads TGTGCCTGGAGCCTCCCCATCTCTGGGGCCAACGTCCTGACTTTC.

This chain connects TRBV2 to TRBJ2-2; D gene unclear. V dropped 4 bases and J dropped 4 bases, with 10 bases sitting between them. The CDR3 has 14 residues. CDR1 and CDR2 (germline): SNHLY, FYNNEI. CDR3 DNA sequence: TGTGCCAGCAGTGCGACCGAGAGCACCGGGGAGCTGTTTTTT. Translated, it gives CASSATESTGELFF. Combining the CDR3 with reference TRBV2 and TRBJ2-2 gives the whole variable domain EPEVTQTPSHQVTQMGQEVILRCVPISNHLYFYWYRQILGQKVEFLVSFYNNEISEKSEIFDDQFSVERPDGSNFTLKIRSTKLEDSAMYFCASSATESTGELFFGEGSRLTVL.

This sequence joins TRBV2 and TRBJ2-2; the D call may be TRBD1 or TRBD2 (5 bases each). Germline lookup yields CDR1 SNHLY and CDR2 FYNNEI. The CDR3 sequence is 16 residues long. Trimming removed 6 bases from V and 5 bases from J, with 19 bases in between. The CDR3 DNA reads TGTGCCAGCAGCGTCGACAAGGGACGTAGGACCGGGGAGCTGTTTTTT. This sequence encodes CASSVDKGRRTGELFF.